The sequence of this T cell receptor (beta chain) was determined in a study of blood T cells in healthy people across ages. The study, taken as a whole, reports: Unsorted PBMCs blocked a conclusive comparison of naive and antigen-experienced cells.

CDR3 length: 16 amino acids. Germline trimming cut 5 bases from V and 0 bases from J; bases unmatched to any gene: 4. The germline CDR1 and CDR2 sequences are MNHEY and SVGAGI. Donor samples were obtained from healthy Caucasian individuals from Russia, aged 6 to 90. Notes on this clonotype: Its antigen remains unidentified.

A second PCR of about 7 to 11 cycles used a sample-barcoded 5' primer and a J-beta primer mix. TCRdb used MiXCR to reprocess the 5' RACE reads, holding one entry per CDR3 protein. The sample lists over 950,000 distinct CDR3 sequences; around 54% were seen once. The genes are TRBV6-5 and TRBJ2-1; 10 bases match TRBD2. This TCR came from a woman between 55 and 75 years old in good health. Material: blood. The CDR3 sequence: CASSTGTSASYNEQFF. DNA of the CDR3: TGTGCCAGCAGTACCGGGACTAGCGCCTCCTACAATGAGCAGTTCTTC.